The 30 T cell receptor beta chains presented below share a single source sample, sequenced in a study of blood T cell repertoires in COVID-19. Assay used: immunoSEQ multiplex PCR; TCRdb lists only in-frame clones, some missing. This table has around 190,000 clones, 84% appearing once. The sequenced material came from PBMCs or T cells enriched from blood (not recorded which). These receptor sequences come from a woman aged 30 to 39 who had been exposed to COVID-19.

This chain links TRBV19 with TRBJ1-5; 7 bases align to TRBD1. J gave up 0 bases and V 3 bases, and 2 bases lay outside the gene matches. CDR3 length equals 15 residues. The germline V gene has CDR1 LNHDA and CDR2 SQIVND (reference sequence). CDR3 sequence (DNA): TGTGCCAGTAGTATTAGGGGGCGTAGCAATCAGCCCCAGCATTTT. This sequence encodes CASSIRGRSNQPQHF.

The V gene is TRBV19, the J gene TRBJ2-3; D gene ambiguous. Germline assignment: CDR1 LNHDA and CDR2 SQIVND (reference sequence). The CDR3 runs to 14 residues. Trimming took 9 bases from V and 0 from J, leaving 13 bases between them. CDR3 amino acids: CASRQLSSTDTQYF. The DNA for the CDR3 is TGTGCCAGCAGACAACTCTCTAGCACAGATACGCAGTATTTT. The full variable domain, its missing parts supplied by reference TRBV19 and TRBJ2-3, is DGGITQSPKYLFRKEGQNVTLSCEQNLNHDAMYWYRQDPGQGLRLIYYSQIVNDFQKGDIAEGYSVSREKKESFPLTVTSAQKNPTAFYLCASRQLSSTDTQYFGPGTRLTVL.

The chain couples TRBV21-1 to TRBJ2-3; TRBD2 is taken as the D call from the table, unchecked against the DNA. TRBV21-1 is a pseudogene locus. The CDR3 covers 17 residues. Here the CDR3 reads CASSKAAAGGPEDTQYF. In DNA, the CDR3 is TGTGCCAGCAGCAAAGCGGCCGCGGGGGGGCCGGAAGATACGCAGTATTTT.

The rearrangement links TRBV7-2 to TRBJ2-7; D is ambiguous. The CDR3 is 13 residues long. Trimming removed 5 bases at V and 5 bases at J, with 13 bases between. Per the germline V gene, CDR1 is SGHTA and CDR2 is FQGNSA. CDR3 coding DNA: TGTGCCAGCAGCCCAGGTGGGTTTGACGAGCAGTACTTC. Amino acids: CASSPGGFDEQYF.

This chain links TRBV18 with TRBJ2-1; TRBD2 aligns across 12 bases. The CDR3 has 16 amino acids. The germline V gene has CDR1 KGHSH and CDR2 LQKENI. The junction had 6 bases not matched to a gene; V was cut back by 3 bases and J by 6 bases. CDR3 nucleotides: TGTGCCAGCTCACCCAGGACTAGCGGGGATCCCAATGAGCAGTTCTTC. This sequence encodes CASSPRTSGDPNEQFF. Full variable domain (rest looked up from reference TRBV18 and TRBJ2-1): NAGVMQNPRHLVRRRGQEARLRCSPMKGHSHVYWYRQLPEEGLKFMVYLQKENIIDESGMPKERFSAEFPKEGPSILRIQQVVRGDSAAYFCASSPRTSGDPNEQFFGPGTRLTVL.

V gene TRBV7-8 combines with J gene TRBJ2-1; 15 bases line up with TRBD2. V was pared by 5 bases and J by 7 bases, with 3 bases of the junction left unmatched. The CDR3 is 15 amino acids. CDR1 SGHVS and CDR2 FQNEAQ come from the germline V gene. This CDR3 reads CASSPGLAGGNEQFF. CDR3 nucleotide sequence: TGTGCCAGCAGCCCCGGACTAGCGGGGGGGAATGAGCAGTTCTTC.

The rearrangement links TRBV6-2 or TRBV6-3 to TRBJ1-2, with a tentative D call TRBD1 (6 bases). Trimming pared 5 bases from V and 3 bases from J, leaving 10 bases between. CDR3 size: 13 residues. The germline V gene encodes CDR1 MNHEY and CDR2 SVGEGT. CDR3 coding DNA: TGTGCCAGCAGTCCAGGGGAGCACTATGGCTACACCTTC. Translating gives CASSPGEHYGYTF.

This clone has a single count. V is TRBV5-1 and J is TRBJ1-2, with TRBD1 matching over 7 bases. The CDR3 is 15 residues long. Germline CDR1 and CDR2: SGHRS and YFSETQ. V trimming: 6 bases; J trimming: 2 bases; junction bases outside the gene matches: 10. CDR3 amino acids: CASTDRVEGNYGYTF. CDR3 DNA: TGCGCCAGCACTGACAGGGTCGAGGGGAACTATGGCTACACCTTC.

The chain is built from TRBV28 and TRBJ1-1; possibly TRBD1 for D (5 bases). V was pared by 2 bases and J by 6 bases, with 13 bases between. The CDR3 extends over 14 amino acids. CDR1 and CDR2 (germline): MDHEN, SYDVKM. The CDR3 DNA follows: TGTGCCAGCAGTTTAGATGGGGGGTTGGCTGAAGCTTTCTTT. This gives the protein CASSLDGGLAEAFF. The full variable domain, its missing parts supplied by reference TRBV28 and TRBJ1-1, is DVKVTQSSRYLVKRTGEKVFLECVQDMDHENMFWYRQDPGLGLRLIYFSYDVKMKEKGDIPEGYSVSREKKERFSLILESASTNQTSMYLCASSLDGGLAEAFFGQGTRLTVV.

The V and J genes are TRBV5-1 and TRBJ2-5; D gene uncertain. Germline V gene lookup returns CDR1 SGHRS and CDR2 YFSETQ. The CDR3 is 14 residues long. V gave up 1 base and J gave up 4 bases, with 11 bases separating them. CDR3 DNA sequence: TGCGCCAGCAGCTTGTCCCTAATGAGAGAGACCCAGTACTTC. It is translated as CASSLSLMRETQYF.

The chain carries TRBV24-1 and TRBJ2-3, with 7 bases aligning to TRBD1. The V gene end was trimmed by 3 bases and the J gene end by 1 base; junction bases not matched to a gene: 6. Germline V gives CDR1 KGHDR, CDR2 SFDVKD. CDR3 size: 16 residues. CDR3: CATSDPQGSGTDTQYF. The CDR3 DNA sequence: TGTGCCACCAGTGATCCACAGGGGTCGGGCACAGATACGCAGTATTTT.

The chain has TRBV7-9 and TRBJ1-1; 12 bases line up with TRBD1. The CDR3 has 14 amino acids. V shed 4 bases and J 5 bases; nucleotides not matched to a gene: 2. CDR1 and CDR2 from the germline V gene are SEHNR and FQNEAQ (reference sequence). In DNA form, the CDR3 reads TGTGCCAGCAGCTCGGGACAGGGGGCTACTGAAGCTTTCTTT. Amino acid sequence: CASSSGQGATEAFF.

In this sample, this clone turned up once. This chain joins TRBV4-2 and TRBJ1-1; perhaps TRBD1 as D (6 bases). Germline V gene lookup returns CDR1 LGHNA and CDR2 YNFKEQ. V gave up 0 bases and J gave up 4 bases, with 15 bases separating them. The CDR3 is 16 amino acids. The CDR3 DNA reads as TGTGCCAGCAGCCAAGATGAGGGGGTGGCGGGCACTGAAGCTTTCTTT. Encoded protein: CASSQDEGVAGTEAFF.

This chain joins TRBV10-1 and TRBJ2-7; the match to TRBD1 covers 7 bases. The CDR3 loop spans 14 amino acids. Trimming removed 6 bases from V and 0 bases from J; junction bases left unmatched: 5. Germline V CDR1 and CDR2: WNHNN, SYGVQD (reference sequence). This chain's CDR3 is CASRKDRLSYEQYF. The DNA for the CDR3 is TGCGCCAGCAGGAAGGACAGGCTCTCCTACGAGCAGTACTTC.

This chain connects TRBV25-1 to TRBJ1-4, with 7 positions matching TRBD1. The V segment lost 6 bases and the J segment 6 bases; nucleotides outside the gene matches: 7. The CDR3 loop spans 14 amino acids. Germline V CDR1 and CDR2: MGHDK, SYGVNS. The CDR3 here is CASSRQGGDEKLFF. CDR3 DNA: TGTGCCAGCAGCCGACAGGGCGGAGATGAAAAACTGTTTTTT. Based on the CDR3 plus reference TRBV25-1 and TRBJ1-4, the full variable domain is EADIYQTPRYLVIGTGKKITLECSQTMGHDKMYWYQQDPGMELHLIHYSYGVNSTEKGDLSSESTVSRIRTEHFPLTLESARPSHTSQYLCASSRQGGDEKLFFGSGTQLSVL.

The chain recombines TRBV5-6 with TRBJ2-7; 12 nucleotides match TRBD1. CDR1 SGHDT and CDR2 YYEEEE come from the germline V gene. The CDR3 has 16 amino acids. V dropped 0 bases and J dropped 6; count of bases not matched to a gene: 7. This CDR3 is CASSLGLGTGGSEQYF. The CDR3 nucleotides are TGTGCCAGCAGCTTGGGATTGGGGACAGGGGGCTCCGAGCAGTACTTC. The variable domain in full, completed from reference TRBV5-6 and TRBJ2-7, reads DAGVTQSPTHLIKTRGQQVTLRCSPKSGHDTVSWYQQALGQGPQFIFQYYEEEERQRGNFPDRFSGHQFPNYSSELNVNALLLGDSALYLCASSLGLGTGGSEQYFGPGTRLTVT.

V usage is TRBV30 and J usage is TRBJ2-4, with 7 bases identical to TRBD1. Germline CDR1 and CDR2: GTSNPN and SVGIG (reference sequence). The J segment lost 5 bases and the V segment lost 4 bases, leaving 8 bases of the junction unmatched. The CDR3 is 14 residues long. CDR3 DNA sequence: TGTGCCTGGAACAGGGGAACAGGTGAAAACATTCAGTACTTC. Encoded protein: CAWNRGTGENIQYF.

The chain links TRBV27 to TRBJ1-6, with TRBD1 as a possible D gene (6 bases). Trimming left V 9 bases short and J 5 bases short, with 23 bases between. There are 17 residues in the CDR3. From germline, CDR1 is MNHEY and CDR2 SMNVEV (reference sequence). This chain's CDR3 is CASSMRYLWTDNSPLHF. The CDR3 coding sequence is TGTGCCAGTAGTATGAGATATTTATGGACAGATAATTCACCCCTCCACTTT.

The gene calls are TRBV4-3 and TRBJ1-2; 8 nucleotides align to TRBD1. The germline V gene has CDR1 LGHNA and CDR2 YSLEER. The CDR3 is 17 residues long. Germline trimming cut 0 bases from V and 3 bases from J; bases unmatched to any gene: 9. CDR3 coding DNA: TGCGCCAGCAGCCAAGATACCAACAGGGGGGGGGACTATGGCTACACCTTC. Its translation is CASSQDTNRGGDYGYTF.

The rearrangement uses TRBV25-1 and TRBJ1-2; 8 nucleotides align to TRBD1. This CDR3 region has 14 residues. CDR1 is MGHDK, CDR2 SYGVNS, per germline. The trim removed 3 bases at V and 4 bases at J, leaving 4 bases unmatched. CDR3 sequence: CASSDRDRIYGYTF. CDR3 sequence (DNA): TGTGCCAGCAGTGACCGGGACAGGATCTATGGCTACACCTTC.

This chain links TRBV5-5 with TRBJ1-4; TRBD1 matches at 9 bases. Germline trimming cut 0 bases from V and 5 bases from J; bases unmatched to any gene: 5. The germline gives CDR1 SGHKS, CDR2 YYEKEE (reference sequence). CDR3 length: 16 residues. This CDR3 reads CASSLDPGTGNEKLFF. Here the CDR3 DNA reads TGTGCCAGCAGCTTGGATCCCGGGACAGGGAATGAAAAACTGTTTTTT.

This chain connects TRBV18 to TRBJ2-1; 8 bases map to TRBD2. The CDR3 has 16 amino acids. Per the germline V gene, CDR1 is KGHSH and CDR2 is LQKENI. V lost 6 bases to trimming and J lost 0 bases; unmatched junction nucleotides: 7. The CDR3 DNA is TGTGCCAGCTCCCAAGCGGGGGCGAGCTCCTACAATGAGCAGTTCTTC. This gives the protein CASSQAGASSYNEQFF.

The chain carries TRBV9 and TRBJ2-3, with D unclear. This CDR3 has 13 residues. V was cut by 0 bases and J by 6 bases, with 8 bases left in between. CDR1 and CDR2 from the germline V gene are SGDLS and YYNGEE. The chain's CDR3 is CASSVALSDTQYF. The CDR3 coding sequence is TGTGCCAGCAGCGTAGCTCTGTCGGATACGCAGTATTTT.

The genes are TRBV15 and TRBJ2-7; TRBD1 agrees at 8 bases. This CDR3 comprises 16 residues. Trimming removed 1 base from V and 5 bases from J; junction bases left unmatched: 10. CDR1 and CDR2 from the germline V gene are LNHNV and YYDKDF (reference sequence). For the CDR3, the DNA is TGTGCCACCAGCAGAGCCGTACTCGGACAGGGCCACGAGCAGTACTTC. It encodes CATSRAVLGQGHEQYF.

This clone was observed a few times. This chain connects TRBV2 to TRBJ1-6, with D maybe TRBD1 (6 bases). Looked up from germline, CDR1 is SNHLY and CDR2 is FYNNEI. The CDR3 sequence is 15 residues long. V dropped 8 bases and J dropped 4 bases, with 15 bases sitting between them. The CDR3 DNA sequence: TGTGCCAGCGCCCGGACAGACTATTATAATTCACCCCTCCACTTT. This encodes CASARTDYYNSPLHF. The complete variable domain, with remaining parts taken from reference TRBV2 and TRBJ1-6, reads EPEVTQTPSHQVTQMGQEVILRCVPISNHLYFYWYRQILGQKVEFLVSFYNNEISEKSEIFDDQFSVERPDGSNFTLKIRSTKLEDSAMYFCASARTDYYNSPLHFGNGTRLTVT.

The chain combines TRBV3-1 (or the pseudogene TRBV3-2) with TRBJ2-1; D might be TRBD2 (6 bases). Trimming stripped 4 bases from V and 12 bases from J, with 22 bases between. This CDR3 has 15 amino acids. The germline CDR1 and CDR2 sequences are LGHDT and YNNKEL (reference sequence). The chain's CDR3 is CASSPSTMNGGWQFF. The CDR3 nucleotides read TGTGCCAGCAGCCCTTCCACGATGAACGGGGGTTGGCAGTTCTTC.

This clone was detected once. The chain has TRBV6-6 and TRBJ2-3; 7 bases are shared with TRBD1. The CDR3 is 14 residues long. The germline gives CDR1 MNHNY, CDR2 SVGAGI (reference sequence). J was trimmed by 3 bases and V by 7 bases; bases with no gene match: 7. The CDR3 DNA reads TGTGCCAGCACCAGGGGGTTTCGTACAGATACGCAGTATTTT. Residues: CASTRGFRTDTQYF.

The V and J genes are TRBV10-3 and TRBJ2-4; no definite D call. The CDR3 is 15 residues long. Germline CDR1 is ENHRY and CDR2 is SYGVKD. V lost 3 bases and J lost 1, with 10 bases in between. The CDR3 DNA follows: TGTGCCATCAGTGATTGGTCCCGGGCCAAAAACATTCAGTACTTC. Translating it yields CAISDWSRAKNIQYF.

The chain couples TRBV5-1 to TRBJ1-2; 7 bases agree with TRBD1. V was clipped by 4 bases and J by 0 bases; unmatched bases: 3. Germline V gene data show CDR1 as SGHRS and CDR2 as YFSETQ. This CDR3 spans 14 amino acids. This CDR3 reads CASSAGTANYGYTF. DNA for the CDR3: TGCGCCAGCAGCGCCGGGACAGCTAACTATGGCTACACCTTC.

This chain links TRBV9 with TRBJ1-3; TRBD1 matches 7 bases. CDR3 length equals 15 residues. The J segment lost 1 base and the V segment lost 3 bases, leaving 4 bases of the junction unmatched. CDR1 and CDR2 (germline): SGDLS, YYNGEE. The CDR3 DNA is TGTGCCAGCAGCGGCTGGGACAGATCTGGAAACACCATATATTTT. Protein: CASSGWDRSGNTIYF. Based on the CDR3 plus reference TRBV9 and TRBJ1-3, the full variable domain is DSGVTQTPKHLITATGQRVTLRCSPRSGDLSVYWYQQSLDQGLQFLIQYYNGEERAKGNILERFSAQQFPDLHSELNLSSLELGDSALYFCASSGWDRSGNTIYFGEGSWLTVV.